This T cell receptor beta chain is from a study of identical twins. General observations from the study: Twins shared beta out-of-frame sequences in excess, but this excess was weaker.

Germline V gene data show CDR1 as SGHTA and CDR2 as FQGTGA. J lost 0 bases, V lost 5 bases, and 4 bases had no gene match. The CDR3 totals 15 residues. This clonotype was counted between two and nine times. Its antigen is not known. TCRdb independently ran MiXCR on the 5' RACE reads; one entry per CDR3 protein. This sample yields around 280,000 distinct CDR3 sequences, of which about 8% are seen a single time; roughly 2.1% belongs to the top ten. The sample also formed part of further work on yellow fever vaccine responses in identical twins.

The sequencing input was memory (CD45RO+) T cells sorted from blood. The chain is built from TRBV7-3 and TRBJ2-3, with 8 bases that match TRBD2. The origin of this receptor is a young woman in good health. CDR3 DNA sequence: TGTGCCAGCAGCCCCTCTAGCGGGAGCACAGATACGCAGTATTTT. Translating gives CASSPSSGSTDTQYF.